The rows below give T cell receptor beta chains drawn from one sample of a study of blood T cell repertoires in COVID-19. Measured with immunoSEQ multiplex PCR; TCRdb has only the in-frame clones, and not every one. The sample contains roughly 240,000 clones, 86% of which appear only once. Sequenced sample: peripheral blood. The receptor set was obtained from a woman older than 75 with COVID-19, enrolled during active disease. Both conserved end residues are part of each CDR3. The D gene is left open where the match is weak. Clone size is not always given. Where it is, it says once, few, many or a class for expanded clones.

abundance	v_gene	j_gene	d_gene	len	CDR3nt	CDR3aa
.	TRBV5-4	TRBJ1-3	TRBD1	15	TGTGCCAGCAGCCTGACCGGGACAGGGAAGGGCACCATATATTTT	CASSLTGTGKGTIYF
.	TRBV28	TRBJ2-3	.	13	TGTGCCAGCAGTTTAGCAGGGGTAGATACGCAGTATTTT	CASSLAGVDTQYF
.	TRBV7-8	TRBJ1-4	.	14	TGTGCCAGCAGCGGACAGTGGAGGAATGAAAAACTGTTTTTT	CASSGQWRNEKLFF
.	TRBV18	TRBJ1-3	.	15	TGTGCCAGCTCACCACCTAGCCCAGGACTAAACACCATATATTTT	CASSPPSPGLNTIYF
.	TRBV5-1	TRBJ2-5	.	16	TGCGCCAGCAGCTTGGGGATACAGAGTCGCCAAGAGACCCAGTACTTC	CASSLGIQSRQETQYF
.	TRBV18	TRBJ1-1	.	16	TGTGCCAGCTCACCATCTGGGACGGGAGGAGACGGTGAAGCTTTCTTT	CASSPSGTGGDGEAFF
.	TRBV10-3	TRBJ1-1	.	11	TGTGCCATCAAAGCCACCACTGAAGCTTTCTTT	CAIKATTEAFF
.	TRBV14	TRBJ2-2	TRBD1	19	TGTGCCAGCAGCCAAAGATCCTCCTCGGGACTCAGGGGGCCCGGGGAGCTGTTTTTT	CASSQRSSSGLRGPGELFF
.	TRBV11-1	TRBJ2-7	.	13	TGTGCCAGCAGCTTAGGACTCGACTACGAGCAGTACTTC	CASSLGLDYEQYF
.	TRBV5-1	TRBJ2-1	.	15	TGCGCCAGCAGCTTGGTCGATAGCTCCTACAATGAGCAGTTCTTC	CASSLVDSSYNEQFF
.	TRBV5-1	TRBJ1-1	TRBD1	15	TGCGCCAGCAGCTTAACAGGGGGCGTCTCTACTGAAGCTTTCTTT	CASSLTGGVSTEAFF
.	TRBV19	TRBJ1-2	.	17	TGTGCCAGTAGTATCGGCTCCCCAGGGCAGGGAGGACGTGGCTACACCTTC	CASSIGSPGQGGRGYTF
.	TRBV5-1	TRBJ2-6	.	16	TGCGCCAGCAGCTTGGGGTTCGGAGCTGGGGCCAACGTCCTGACTTTC	CASSLGFGAGANVLTF
once	TRBV21-1	TRBJ1-5	.	14	TGTGCCAGCAGCAAGGGGGCGGAGAATCAGCCCCAGCATTTT	CASSKGAENQPQHF
few	TRBV20-1	TRBJ1-4	TRBD1	11	TGCAGTGCCGGACAGGCTGAAAAACTGTTTTTT	CSAGQAEKLFF
.	TRBV28	TRBJ1-2	TRBD1	11	TGTGCCAGCGGCAGAGGGGGCGGCTACACCTTC	CASGRGGGYTF
.	TRBV5-5	TRBJ1-1	TRBD1	14	TGTGCCAGCAGCCAACGACAGGGGAGGACTGAAGCTTTCTTT	CASSQRQGRTEAFF
.	TRBV19	TRBJ1-1	.	13	TGTGCCAGCAACCGGGGGGTGAGCACTGAAGCTTTCTTT	CASNRGVSTEAFF
.	TRBV15	TRBJ2-5	.	16	TGTGCCACCAGCATAGGCGAGGGGGGGCGTCTAAAGACCCAGTACTTC	CATSIGEGGRLKTQYF
.	TRBV7-9	TRBJ1-2	TRBD1	16	TGTGCCAGCAGCCCCTGGGACAGGGGAAAAGGCTATGGCTACACCTTC	CASSPWDRGKGYGYTF
.	TRBV12-3/TRBV12-4	TRBJ2-3	TRBD2	13	TGTGCCAGCAGCCCTAGCGGGGGAGGTGCGCAGTATTTT	CASSPSGGGAQYF
.	TRBV11-2	TRBJ1-1	.	12	TGTGCCAGCAGCGGGGCCGGGTTTGAAGCTTTCTTT	CASSGAGFEAFF